This T cell receptor beta chain was sequenced during a study of cytomegalovirus exposure and HLA in healthy donors. Study-level background: About 85 million unique TCRs from HLA-typed donors were held in an early release of data. Findings of the study overall: In a later analysis, specific HLA alleles were associated with about 18,000 TCR beta sequences at a 0.05 false discovery rate. Most observed TCR sequences were rare, whereas some public TCRs were detected in many donors.

To note about this clone: Its target is unknown.

CDR1 and CDR2 from the germline V gene are MGHRA and YSYEKL. The CDR3 is 19 residues long. Trimming removed 0 bases at V and 0 bases at J, with 18 bases between. This PCR relied on a set of 60 Vbeta primers and 13 Jbeta primers. Repertoires were generated with immunoSEQ multiplex PCR, while TCRdb's copy carries only in-frame clones and drops some. The sample lists 190,000 or so clones; more than 75% were seen once. The chain has TRBV4-1 and TRBJ1-3; D is possibly TRBD1 (5 bases). What was sequenced was PBMCs. The TCR sequence derives from a male donor in good health and CMV-seropositive. This chain's CDR3 is CASSQDREGAYYSGNTIYF. The CDR3 nucleotides are TGCGCCAGCAGCCAAGACAGGGAGGGAGCATACTACTCTGGAAACACCATATATTTT.